The 22 T cell receptor beta chains listed next were all sequenced from one sample in a study of monozygotic twins with inflammatory bowel disease (dated by TCRdb to between 2019 and 2020). Library method: 5' RACE. Sequencing relied on an Illumina HiSeq 2500. One entry per CDR3 protein sequence results from the TCRdb reprocessing of the reads, with DNA left out. The table for this sample shows about 450,000 distinct CDR3 sequences. Together, the top ten hold more than 2% of the sample. What was sequenced was blood. The receptors originated from a human donor with ulcerative colitis or Crohn's disease, or a healthy co-twin of an affected twin (not recorded which).

The chain uses TRBV3-1 and TRBJ2-2. The CDR3 totals 13 residues. Germline CDR1 reads LGHDT; CDR2 reads YNNKEL (reference sequence). CDR3 sequence reads: CASSQGYTGELFF.

The chain couples TRBV19 to TRBJ2-7. Per germline, CDR1 LNHDA and CDR2 SQIVND (reference sequence). The CDR3 loop spans 13 amino acids. The CDR3 sequence is CASSMYGVYEQYF.

The chain is built from TRBV6-5 and TRBJ1-2; checking the TCRdb D call of TRBD1 is not possible without DNA. The CDR3 consists of 13 residues. Germline lookup yields CDR1 MNHEY and CDR2 SVGAGI. The CDR3 loop reads CASRTGQGHGYTF.

The rearrangement joins TRBV7-2 to TRBJ2-4; without DNA, the TCRdb call of TRBD1 cannot be checked. Germline V lookup: CDR1 SGHTA, CDR2 FQGNSA. The CDR3 is 16 residues long. The CDR3 loop reads CASSFGPGNQGNIQYF.

This chain joins TRBV5-1 and TRBJ2-3; TCRdb names TRBD2, which stays unverified in the absence of DNA. The CDR3 is 17 residues long. Germline CDR1 reads SGHRS; CDR2 reads YFSETQ. The CDR3 spells CASSADTSGGARDTQYF.

The chain has TRBV6-1 and TRBJ2-5; TCRdb reports TRBD2, a call that lacks DNA to check it against. The CDR3 loop spans 17 amino acids. In germline, CDR1 is MNHNS, CDR2 SASEGT. CDR3 protein: CASSSSGIRGSQETQYF.

V and J are TRBV7-9 and TRBJ2-7; lacking DNA, the TRBD2 call made by TCRdb goes unchecked. The CDR3 is 14 residues long. Germline CDR1 is SEHNR and CDR2 is FQNEAQ (reference sequence). The CDR3 region is CASSPGRVSYEQYF.

V and J are TRBV7-9 and TRBJ1-4; TCRdb names TRBD1, which stays unverified in the absence of DNA. Germline V gene lookup returns CDR1 SEHNR and CDR2 FQNEAQ (reference sequence). The CDR3 sequence is 15 residues long. The CDR3 here is CASSLMPGKNEKLFF.

The chain combines TRBV19 with TRBJ2-3; TCRdb returns TRBD1, unconfirmable since there is no DNA. This CDR3 contains 14 residues. Looked up from germline, CDR1 is LNHDA and CDR2 is SQIVND (reference sequence). CDR3 sequence: CASSMRQGTDTQYF.

CDR3: CASAEGNTIYF. The chain carries TRBV4-2 and TRBJ1-3. The CDR3 covers 11 residues. Germline V gives CDR1 LGHNA, CDR2 YNFKEQ.

This chain links TRBV27 with TRBJ2-3. CDR1 is MNHEY and CDR2 is SMNVEV in the germline V gene (reference sequence). The CDR3 is 14 amino acids. The CDR3 region is CASSSLPGTDTQYF.

This chain connects TRBV14 to TRBJ2-1. The germline V gene has CDR1 SGHDN and CDR2 FVKESK. The CDR3 consists of 11 residues. The CDR3 loop reads CASSHSTEQFF.

V gene TRBV5-6 combines with J gene TRBJ1-1. The CDR3 sequence is 14 residues long. CDR1 SGHDT and CDR2 YYEEEE come from the germline V gene. The CDR3 here is CASILGAEGTEAFF.

V usage is TRBV7-2 and J usage is TRBJ2-7; there is no DNA to check the TCRdb D call of TRBD2. The CDR3 length is 17 residues. From germline, CDR1 is SGHTA and CDR2 FQGNSA. CDR3 protein: CASSLVLASSGSYEQYF. Full variable domain (outside the CDR3, taken from reference TRBV7-2 and TRBJ2-7): GAGVSQSPSNKVTEKGKDVELRCDPISGHTALYWYRQSLGQGLEFLIYFQGNSAPDKSGLPSDRFSAERTGGSVSTLTIQRTQQEDSAVYLCASSLVLASSGSYEQYFGPGTRLTVT.

The chain couples TRBV20-1 to TRBJ2-1; TCRdb's D call, TRBD1, is unchecked because there is no DNA. This CDR3 has 13 residues. Germline V gene sequence: CDR1 DFQATT, CDR2 SNEGSKA (reference sequence). This CDR3 is CSASRDRYNEQFF.

The gene calls are TRBV2 and TRBJ2-7; the D call of TRBD1 rests on TCRdb alone, since no DNA is present to check it. Per the germline V gene, CDR1 is SNHLY and CDR2 is FYNNEI. The CDR3 totals 17 residues. CDR3 loop: CASSEVLPGTQPPEQYF.

J is TRBJ2-4 and V is TRBV4-2; as DNA is missing, the TRBD1 call by TCRdb cannot be tested. The CDR3 loop spans 14 amino acids. Germline-derived CDR1 and CDR2 are LGHNA and YNFKEQ. CDR3 loop: CASSQEGQVNIQYF.

The chain joins TRBV27 to TRBJ2-1; TCRdb's D call, TRBD2, is unchecked because there is no DNA. Germline loops: CDR1 MNHEY, CDR2 SMNVEV (reference sequence). CDR3 size: 15 residues. This CDR3 reads CASSSPGLAVYEQFF.

V and J are TRBV20-1 and TRBJ2-1; TCRdb returns TRBD1, unconfirmable since there is no DNA. Germline-derived CDR1 and CDR2 are DFQATT and SNEGSKA (reference sequence). The CDR3 totals 15 residues. The CDR3 region is CSASPLPQSVARQFF.

V usage is TRBV7-2 and J usage is TRBJ1-6; the TCRdb call, TRBD1, lacks DNA for checking. The CDR3 consists of 16 residues. Germline CDR1 and CDR2: SGHTA and FQGNSA. The CDR3 loop reads CASSHTGGNYNSPLHF.

The V call is TRBV28, the J call TRBJ1-6. Germline CDR1 is MDHEN and CDR2 is SYDVKM. The CDR3 totals 11 residues. CDR3 amino acids: CASSKNSPLHF. Filled out from reference TRBV28 and TRBJ1-6, the complete variable domain reads DVKVTQSSRYLVKRTGEKVFLECVQDMDHENMFWYRQDPGLGLRLIYFSYDVKMKEKGDIPEGYSVSREKKERFSLILESASTNQTSMYLCASSKNSPLHFGNGTRLTVT.

The chain links TRBV20-1 to TRBJ1-6; TCRdb gives TRBD1 as the D gene, but with no DNA this cannot be confirmed. This CDR3 is 18 amino acids long. Germline values: CDR1 DFQATT, CDR2 SNEGSKA (reference sequence). This CDR3 is CSARRPPRGSSYNSPLHF.